The present entry profiles one TCR beta chain with its context. Assay used: immunoSEQ multiplex PCR; TCRdb lists only in-frame clones, some missing. This sample carries over 1.4 million clones, roughly 96% of them seen once, and the ten largest clones take approximately 1.2%. The data were obtained in a study of shared clonotypes between healthy human individuals. The CDR3 contains 11 residues. Germline V lookup: CDR1 DFQATT, CDR2 SNEGSKA (reference sequence). V gave up 3 bases and J gave up 9 bases; unmatched junction bases: 3. Sequences were obtained from naive CD4+ T cells sorted from blood. Stated subset: CD45RA+ positively selected. V and J are TRBV20-1 and TRBJ2-3, with 7 bases aligning to TRBD2. The receptor comes from a man aged 25 to 40 in good health. The CDR3 region is CSASGSGTQYF. The CDR3 DNA sequence: TGCAGTGCTAGCGGTAGCGGGACGCAGTATTTT.